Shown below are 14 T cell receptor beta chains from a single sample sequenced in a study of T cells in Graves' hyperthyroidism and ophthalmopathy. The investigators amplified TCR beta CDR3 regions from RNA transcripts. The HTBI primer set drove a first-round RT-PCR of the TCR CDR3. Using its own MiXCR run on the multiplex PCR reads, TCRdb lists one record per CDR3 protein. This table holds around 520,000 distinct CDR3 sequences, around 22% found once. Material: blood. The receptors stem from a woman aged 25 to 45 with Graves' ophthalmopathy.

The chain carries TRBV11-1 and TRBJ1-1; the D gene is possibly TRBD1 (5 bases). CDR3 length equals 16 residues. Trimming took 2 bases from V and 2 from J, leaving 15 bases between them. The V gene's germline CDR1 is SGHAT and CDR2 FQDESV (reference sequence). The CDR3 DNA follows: TGTGCCAGCAGCTTACGTTCTGGACATCTTAACACTGAAGCTTTCTTT. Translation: CASSLRSGHLNTEAFF.

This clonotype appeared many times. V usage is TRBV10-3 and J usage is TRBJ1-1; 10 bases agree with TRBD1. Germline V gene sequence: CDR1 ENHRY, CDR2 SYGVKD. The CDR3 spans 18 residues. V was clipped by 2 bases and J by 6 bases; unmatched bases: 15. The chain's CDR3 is CAISEKRGTGAVVPEAFF. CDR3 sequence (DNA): TGTGCCATCAGTGAGAAGCGCGGGACAGGGGCGGTCGTACCTGAAGCTTTCTTT.

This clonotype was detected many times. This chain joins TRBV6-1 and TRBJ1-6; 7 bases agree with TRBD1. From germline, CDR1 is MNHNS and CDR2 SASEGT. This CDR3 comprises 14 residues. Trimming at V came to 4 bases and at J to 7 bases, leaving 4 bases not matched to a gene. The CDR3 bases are TGTGCCAGCAGTGTACAGGGGCCCAATTCACCCCTCCACTTT. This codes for CASSVQGPNSPLHF.

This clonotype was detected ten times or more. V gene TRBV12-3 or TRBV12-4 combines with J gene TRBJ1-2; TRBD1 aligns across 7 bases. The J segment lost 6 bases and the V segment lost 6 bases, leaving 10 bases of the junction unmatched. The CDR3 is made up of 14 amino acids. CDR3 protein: CASSSRQGLNGYTF. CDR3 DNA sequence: TGTGCCAGCAGCTCGAGACAGGGTTTGAATGGCTACACCTTC.

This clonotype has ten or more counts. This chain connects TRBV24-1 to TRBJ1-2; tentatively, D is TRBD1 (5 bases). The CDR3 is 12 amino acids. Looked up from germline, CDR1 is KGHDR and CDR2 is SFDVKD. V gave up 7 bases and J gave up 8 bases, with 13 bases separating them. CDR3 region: CATSLGRGGYTF. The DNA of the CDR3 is TGTGCCACCAGCCTGGGACGTGGCGGCTACACCTTC.

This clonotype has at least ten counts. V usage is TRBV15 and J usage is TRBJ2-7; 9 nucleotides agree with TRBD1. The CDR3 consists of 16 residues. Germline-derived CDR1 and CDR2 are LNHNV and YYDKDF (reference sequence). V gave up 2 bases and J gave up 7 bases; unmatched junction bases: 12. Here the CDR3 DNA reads TGTGCCACCAGCAGACCGAGGGAACAGGGGGCTGGGGAGCAGTACTTC. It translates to CATSRPREQGAGEQYF.

CDR3 nucleotide sequence: TGCAGCATCTTAAGGGGGGGAGAAGCTTTCTTT. Protein product: CSILRGGEAFF. The V and J genes are TRBV29-1 and TRBJ1-1; D perhaps matches TRBD1 (6 bases). CDR1 is SQVTM and CDR2 is ANQGSEA in the germline V gene. The CDR3 extends over 11 amino acids. V shed 8 bases and J shed 8 bases, with 15 bases lying between them.

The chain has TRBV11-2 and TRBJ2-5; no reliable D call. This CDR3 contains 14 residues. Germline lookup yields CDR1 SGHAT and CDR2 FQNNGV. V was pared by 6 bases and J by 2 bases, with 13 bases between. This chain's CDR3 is CASSPFTGQETQYF. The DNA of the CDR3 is TGTGCCAGCAGTCCCTTCACCGGGCAAGAGACCCAGTACTTC.

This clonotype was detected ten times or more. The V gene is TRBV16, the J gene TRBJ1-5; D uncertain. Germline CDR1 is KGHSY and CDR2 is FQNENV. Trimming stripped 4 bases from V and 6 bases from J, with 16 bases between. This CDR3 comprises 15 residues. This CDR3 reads CASSPVGAWGQPQHF. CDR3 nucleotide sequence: TGTGCCAGCAGCCCCGTAGGTGCATGGGGTCAGCCCCAGCATTTT.

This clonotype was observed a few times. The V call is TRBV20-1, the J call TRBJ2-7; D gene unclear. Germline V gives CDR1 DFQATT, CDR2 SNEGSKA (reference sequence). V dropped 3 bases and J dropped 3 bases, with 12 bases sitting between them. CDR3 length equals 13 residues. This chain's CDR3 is CSASSPDIYEQYF. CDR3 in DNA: TGCAGTGCTAGTAGCCCAGATATCTACGAGCAGTACTTC.

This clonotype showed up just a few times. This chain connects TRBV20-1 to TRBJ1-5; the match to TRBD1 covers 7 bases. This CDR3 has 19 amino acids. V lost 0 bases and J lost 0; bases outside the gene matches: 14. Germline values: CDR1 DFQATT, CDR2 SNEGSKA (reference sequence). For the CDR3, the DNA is TGCAGTGCTAGAGATCTAAGGGACAGTGGAGGCTATAGCAATCAGCCCCAGCATTTT. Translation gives CSARDLRDSGGYSNQPQHF.

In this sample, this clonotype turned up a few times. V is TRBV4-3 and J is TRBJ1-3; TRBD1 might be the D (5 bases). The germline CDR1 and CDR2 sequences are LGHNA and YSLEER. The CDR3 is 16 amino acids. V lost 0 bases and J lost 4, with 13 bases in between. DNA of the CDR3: TGCGCCAGCAGCCAAGATTCTAGGGGTCCGGGAAACACCATATATTTT. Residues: CASSQDSRGPGNTIYF.

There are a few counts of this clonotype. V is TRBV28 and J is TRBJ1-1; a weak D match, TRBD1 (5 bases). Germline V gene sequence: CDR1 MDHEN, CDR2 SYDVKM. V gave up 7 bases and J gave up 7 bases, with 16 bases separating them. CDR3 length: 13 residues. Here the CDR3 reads CASTVTAEFEAFF. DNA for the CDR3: TGTGCCAGCACTGTGACAGCGGAGTTTGAAGCTTTCTTT.

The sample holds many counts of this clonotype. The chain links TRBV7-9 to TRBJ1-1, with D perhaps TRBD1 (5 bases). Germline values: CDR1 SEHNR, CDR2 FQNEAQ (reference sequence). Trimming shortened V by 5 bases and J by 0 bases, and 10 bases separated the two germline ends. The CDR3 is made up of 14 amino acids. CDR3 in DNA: TGTGCCAGCAGCCTAGGACACCTGAACACTGAAGCTTTCTTT. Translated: CASSLGHLNTEAFF.